Presented here are 16 T cell receptor beta chains from one specimen sequenced in a study of lymphopenia after photon versus proton radiotherapy. Profiling relied on immunoSEQ multiplex PCR, and the TCRdb table lists in-frame clones only, not all of them. The sample records approximately 30,000 clones, 94% being singletons. The sequencing here drew on peripheral blood, taken from a patient treated with photon-based radiotherapy. The origin of the receptors is a woman in her 50s with cholangiocarcinoma.

The chain employs TRBV9 and TRBJ1-2; 8 bases map to TRBD1. CDR1 is SGDLS, CDR2 YYNGEE, per germline. This CDR3 region has 18 residues. V was pared by 4 bases and J by 8 bases, with 22 bases of the junction left unmatched. The CDR3 region is CASSPDGVRGLLRDGYTF. The CDR3 DNA reads TGTGCCAGCAGCCCTGATGGAGTCAGGGGGCTCCTTCGTGACGGCTACACCTTC.

The gene calls are TRBV6-5 and TRBJ2-7, with 7 bases aligning to TRBD1. V gave up 0 bases and J gave up 3 bases; unmatched junction bases: 2. The CDR3 sequence is 14 residues long. Germline V lookup: CDR1 MNHEY, CDR2 SVGAGI. The CDR3 DNA sequence: TGTGCCAGCAGTTACTCTAGGACAGGCTACGAGCAGTACTTC. Its translation: CASSYSRTGYEQYF.

The J gene is TRBJ2-2, the V gene TRBV7-2; no reliable D call. The CDR3 sequence is 15 residues long. The V end lost 3 bases, the J end lost 0 bases, and 8 bases lay between the germline ends. CDR1 and CDR2 (germline): SGHTA, FQGNSA. CDR3 coding DNA: TGTGCCAGCAGCTTGCCCACGGCGAACACCGGGGAGCTGTTTTTT. It is translated as CASSLPTANTGELFF. The full variable domain, its missing parts supplied by reference TRBV7-2 and TRBJ2-2, is GAGVSQSPSNKVTEKGKDVELRCDPISGHTALYWYRQSLGQGLEFLIYFQGNSAPDKSGLPSDRFSAERTGGSVSTLTIQRTQQEDSAVYLCASSLPTANTGELFFGEGSRLTVL.

This clone was seen once. This chain links TRBV27 with TRBJ2-7, with no clear D. This CDR3 has 13 residues. V dropped 2 bases and J dropped 2 bases, with 7 bases sitting between them. CDR1 is MNHEY, CDR2 SMNVEV, per germline (reference sequence). CDR3 protein: CASSLREAYEQYF. In DNA, the CDR3 is TGTGCCAGCAGTTTAAGGGAAGCCTACGAGCAGTACTTC.

This chain connects TRBV19 to TRBJ1-1, with 8 bases lining up with TRBD1. Germline CDR1 LNHDA, CDR2 SQIVND (reference sequence). J gave up 4 bases and V 2 bases, and 3 bases lay outside the gene matches. This CDR3 contains 14 residues. The CDR3: CASSISGGTTEAFF. In DNA form, the CDR3 reads TGTGCCAGTAGTATATCAGGGGGCACCACTGAAGCTTTCTTT.

The rearrangement links TRBV28 to TRBJ1-2; the match to TRBD1 covers 9 bases. The CDR3 sequence is 13 residues long. Germline V gives CDR1 MDHEN, CDR2 SYDVKM. With 4 bases clipped from V and 8 bases from J, the junction kept 5 bases outside the gene matches. DNA for the CDR3: TGTGCCAGCAGTTCGGGACAGGGAGAAGGCTACACCTTC. Amino acid sequence: CASSSGQGEGYTF.

This chain joins TRBV5-4 and TRBJ1-2, with D perhaps TRBD1 (6 bases). Germline V gene sequence: CDR1 SGHNT, CDR2 YYREEE (reference sequence). The CDR3 is 14 amino acids. The V end lost 3 bases, the J end lost 8 bases, and 17 bases lay between the germline ends. CDR3 DNA sequence: TGTGCCAGCAGCTCGCCCACAGGGTTGAGGGGCTACACCTTC. Its protein product is CASSSPTGLRGYTF.

The J gene is TRBJ2-5, the V gene TRBV7-9; 9 bases line up with TRBD2. CDR3 length equals 14 residues. The junction had 6 bases not matched to a gene; V was cut back by 3 bases and J by 7 bases. From germline, CDR1 is SEHNR and CDR2 FQNEAQ (reference sequence). The CDR3 region has the DNA TGTGCCAGCAGCTTTGGACTAGCGACGGGGACCCAGTACTTC. Protein: CASSFGLATGTQYF.

This sequence joins TRBV7-8 and TRBJ2-2; D is uncertain. The length of the CDR3 is 12 residues. Germline assignment: CDR1 SGHVS and CDR2 FQNEAQ. The V and J ends lost 5 bases and 11 bases respectively, with 12 bases between them. The CDR3 nucleotides are TGTGCCAGCAGCCGCCCCGGAGCTGAGCTGTTTTTT. It is translated as CASSRPGAELFF.

The chain combines TRBV6-5 with TRBJ1-1; 7 bases map to TRBD1. Germline assignment: CDR1 MNHEY and CDR2 SVGAGI. The CDR3 loop spans 15 amino acids. V shed 1 base and J 0 bases; nucleotides not matched to a gene: 2. CDR3 nucleotide sequence: TGTGCCAGCAGTTACTGGGGACAGCTGAACACTGAAGCTTTCTTT. It is translated as CASSYWGQLNTEAFF.

This rearrangement joins TRBV19 to TRBJ1-2; 7 bases map to TRBD1. This CDR3 comprises 13 residues. CDR1 is LNHDA, CDR2 SQIVND, per germline (reference sequence). Trimming at V came to 5 bases and at J to 2 bases, leaving 2 bases not matched to a gene. The CDR3 DNA is TGTGCCAGTAGTCTGGACAGGAACTATGGCTACACCTTC. Amino acids: CASSLDRNYGYTF.

The chain uses TRBV15 and TRBJ1-2, with no clear D. CDR1 and CDR2 from the germline V gene are LNHNV and YYDKDF (reference sequence). V lost 7 bases, J lost 4 bases, and 10 bases lay in between. The CDR3 sequence is 12 residues long. The CDR3 coding sequence is TGTGCCACCAACCGGCCAGGCTATGGCTACACCTTC. It translates to CATNRPGYGYTF.

The rearrangement links TRBV20-1 to TRBJ1-1; D uncertain. CDR3 size: 11 residues. V was trimmed by 3 bases and J by 8 bases, leaving 10 bases between them. CDR1 DFQATT and CDR2 SNEGSKA come from the germline V gene (reference sequence). CDR3 in amino acids: CSASQRAEAFF. The CDR3 DNA reads TGCAGTGCTAGTCAGAGGGCGGAAGCTTTCTTT.

The chain combines TRBV7-6 with TRBJ1-1, with a possible D match to TRBD1 (5 bases). The germline V and J ends were trimmed by 5 bases and 3 bases, with 10 bases remaining between them. Per the germline V gene, CDR1 is SGHVS and CDR2 is FNYEAQ. This CDR3 contains 13 residues. Here the CDR3 reads CASSPGRDTEAFF. In nucleotides, the CDR3 is TGTGCCAGCAGCCCGGGGCGGGACACTGAAGCTTTCTTT.

The J gene is TRBJ1-4, the V gene TRBV2, with 7 bases lining up with TRBD1. CDR1 and CDR2 (germline): SNHLY, FYNNEI. The CDR3 covers 14 residues. Trimming removed 5 bases from V and 5 bases from J; junction bases left unmatched: 5. The CDR3: CASSSQGLNEKLFF. The CDR3 bases are TGTGCCAGCAGTTCACAGGGGTTAAATGAAAAACTGTTTTTT.

The chain combines TRBV16 with TRBJ1-6; D call uncertain. CDR1 is KGHSY and CDR2 is FQNENV in the germline V gene. This CDR3 is built from 15 residues. The V gene lost 4 bases and the J gene lost 9 bases, with 16 bases spanning the gap. CDR3: CASSPTPGQSSPLHF. DNA for the CDR3: TGTGCCAGCAGCCCTACCCCTGGGCAGAGTTCACCCCTCCACTTT.